This TCR beta chain was profiled in a study of CD8 T cells in Susac syndrome. TEMRA cells underwent FACS enrichment and CD8+ and CD4+ T cells underwent negative isolation. cDNA came from roughly 0.5 to 1 ug RNA primed by random hexamers. From the immunoSEQ multiplex PCR reads, TCRdb called clonotypes with MiXCR, one entry per CDR3 protein. The table has around 130,000 distinct CDR3 sequences, around 90% seen once. Germline V gives CDR1 MNHEY, CDR2 SMNVEV (reference sequence). The CDR3 has 17 residues. Trimming left V 4 bases short and J 3 bases short, with 21 bases between. The sequenced sample was CD8+ T cells from PBMCs. This receptor was obtained from a human donor with multiple sclerosis. This chain joins TRBV27 and TRBJ1-2; a possible D gene is TRBD1 (5 bases). The chain's CDR3 is CASSSTGTARKYYGYTF. The DNA for the CDR3 is TGTGCCAGCAGTTCAACCGGGACGGCGCGAAAGTACTATGGCTACACCTTC.